Following are 27 T cell receptor beta chains from one sample sequenced in a study of cytomegalovirus exposure and HLA in healthy donors (TCRdb year 2017). Library construction relied on the immunoSEQ multiplex PCR assay. For the multiplex PCR, a mixture combining 60 forward primers for TCR Vbeta segments and 13 reverse primers for TCR Jbeta segments was used. TCRdb stores this immuneACCESS table with in-frame sequences only. Part of the clones is absent; in the studies checked, under half of the shortfall reflects unresolved V genes, and no reason is known for the rest. For this sample there are 90,000 to 110,000 clones; around 74% appear just once. 1% to 1.5% of the sample is in the top ten clones. Sequences were obtained from PBMCs. The origin of the receptors is a man aged 40-49 years in good health and CMV-seronegative.

The chain joins TRBV25-1 to TRBJ2-5, with 7 bases matching TRBD1. The CDR3 totals 16 residues. V lost 6 bases, J lost 3 bases, and 13 bases stayed unmatched. The germline CDR1 and CDR2 sequences are MGHDK and SYGVNS. The CDR3 is CASSHTVGQGEETQYF. DNA of the CDR3: TGTGCCAGCAGCCATACGGTGGGGCAGGGGGAAGAGACCCAGTACTTC.

Only a few counts were recorded for this clone. V gene TRBV7-3 combines with J gene TRBJ2-7, with 7 nucleotides matching TRBD1. The germline gives CDR1 SGHTA, CDR2 FQGTGA. Trimming removed 5 bases from V and 7 bases from J; junction bases left unmatched: 8. The CDR3 totals 13 residues. The CDR3 DNA reads as TGTGCCAGCAGCCCACAGGGGCTGGGAGAGCAGTACTTC. It specifies CASSPQGLGEQYF.

The chain links TRBV27 to TRBJ1-2; 7 bases align to TRBD1. After removal of 6 bases from V and 0 bases from J, the junction contained 7 bases not matched to a gene. Germline V gene data show CDR1 as MNHEY and CDR2 as SMNVEV (reference sequence). CDR3 length equals 15 residues. The CDR3 sequence is CASRLSTGTNYGYTF. CDR3 sequence (DNA): TGTGCCAGCAGACTATCGACAGGGACTAACTATGGCTACACCTTC.

A word on this clone: Other DNA sequences in the same sample also yield this CDR3. V usage is TRBV19 and J usage is TRBJ2-7, with 11 bases fitting TRBD1. The length of the CDR3 is 14 residues. Trimming removed 5 bases from V and 4 bases from J; junction bases left unmatched: 4. CDR1 LNHDA and CDR2 SQIVND come from the germline V gene (reference sequence). In DNA form, the CDR3 reads TGTGCCAGTAGTGCCGGGACAGGGGGTTACGAGCAGTACTTC. Protein product: CASSAGTGGYEQYF.

The genes are TRBV5-1 and TRBJ2-2; possibly TRBD1 for D (6 bases). This CDR3 region has 14 residues. Germline V lookup: CDR1 SGHRS, CDR2 YFSETQ. Trimming shortened V by 2 bases and J by 1 base, and 6 bases separated the two germline ends. This CDR3 reads CASSLQGNTGELFF. CDR3 nucleotide sequence: TGCGCCAGCAGCTTACAGGGGAACACCGGGGAGCTGTTTTTT.

V usage is TRBV5-1 and J usage is TRBJ1-3, with TRBD1 identical over 7 bases. With 0 bases clipped from V and 4 bases from J, the junction kept 4 bases outside the gene matches. Looked up from germline, CDR1 is SGHRS and CDR2 is YFSETQ. The CDR3 totals 15 residues. The CDR3 loop is CASSLEGAKGNTIYF. The CDR3 DNA follows: TGCGCCAGCAGCTTGGAGGGGGCAAAGGGAAACACCATATATTTT. Variable domain in full (rest from reference TRBV5-1 and TRBJ1-3): KAGVTQTPRYLIKTRGQQVTLSCSPISGHRSVSWYQQTPGQGLQFLFEYFSETQRNKGNFPGRFSGRQFSNSRSEMNVSTLELGDSALYLCASSLEGAKGNTIYFGEGSWLTVV.

V and J are TRBV9 and TRBJ2-1; TRBD2 agrees at 9 bases. After removal of 2 bases from V and 1 base from J, the junction contained 7 bases not matched to a gene. This CDR3 has 17 amino acids. Germline values: CDR1 SGDLS, CDR2 YYNGEE. The CDR3: CASSVRGGAASYNEQFF. The CDR3 DNA is TGTGCCAGCAGCGTCCGCGGGGGGGCCGCATCCTACAATGAGCAGTTCTTC.

CDR3 loop: CASSQGTGGRKLFF. For the CDR3, the DNA is TGTGCCAGCAGCCAGGGGACAGGGGGCAGGAAACTGTTTTTT. The chain carries TRBV7-9 and TRBJ1-4; the match to TRBD1 covers 12 bases. Germline loops: CDR1 SEHNR, CDR2 FQNEAQ (reference sequence). The CDR3 sequence is 14 residues long. The J segment lost 11 bases and the V segment lost 5 bases, leaving 6 bases of the junction unmatched.

This chain uses TRBV5-1 with TRBJ2-7; possible D gene TRBD2, 5 bases. This CDR3 region has 15 residues. Trimming removed 0 bases from V and 5 bases from J, with 15 bases in between. Germline values: CDR1 SGHRS, CDR2 YFSETQ. The CDR3 protein is CASSLVGTPEDEQYF. DNA for the CDR3: TGCGCCAGCAGCTTGGTCGGCACGCCGGAGGACGAGCAGTACTTC.

This clone was recorded once. CDR3 in DNA: TGCAGCGTTGAGGGGACAGGGGGCTATGGCTACACCTTC. As protein: CSVEGTGGYGYTF. This chain uses TRBV29-1 with TRBJ1-2, with 11 bases aligning to TRBD1. The J segment lost 4 bases and the V segment lost 3 bases, leaving 1 base of the junction unmatched. The CDR3 covers 13 residues. Germline CDR1 reads SQVTM; CDR2 reads ANQGSEA.

The chain links TRBV7-8 to TRBJ1-1, with TRBD1 identical over 8 bases. The CDR3 contains 17 residues. Germline V lookup: CDR1 SGHVS, CDR2 FQNEAQ. V lost 2 bases to trimming and J lost 5 bases; unmatched junction nucleotides: 13. CDR3 in DNA: TGTGCCAGCAGCTTAAGGAGAGCAGGGGGCTGGGAAACTGAAGCTTTCTTT. This translates into CASSLRRAGGWETEAFF.

The V and J genes are TRBV21-1 and TRBJ2-7; the table's D call TRBD1 went unverified against the DNA. TRBV21-1 is a known pseudogene. This CDR3 region has 18 residues. CDR3 residues: CASSKRPENEGVTYEQYF. The CDR3 DNA reads TGTGCCAGCAGCAAACGGCCGGAAAATGAGGGGGTTACCTACGAGCAGTACTTC.

This clone was counted a few times. The chain carries TRBV30 and TRBJ2-7; the D gene is possibly TRBD2 (5 bases). Germline V gene sequence: CDR1 GTSNPN, CDR2 SVGIG (reference sequence). V shed 2 bases and J shed 0 bases, with 5 bases lying between them. The CDR3 has 12 residues. CDR3 in DNA: TGTGCCTGGAGTCGGGACTCCTACGAGCAGTACTTC. The encoded protein is CAWSRDSYEQYF.

The rearrangement uses TRBV2 and TRBJ2-2, with D perhaps matching TRBD2 (5 bases). Germline assignment: CDR1 SNHLY and CDR2 FYNNEI. This CDR3 region has 15 residues. V was pared by 1 base and J by 4 bases, with 10 bases between. In DNA form, the CDR3 reads TGTGCCAGCAGTGAAGGGGGAGACCCCACCGGGGAGCTGTTTTTT. As protein: CASSEGGDPTGELFF.

The rearrangement joins TRBV9 to TRBJ1-1; D is unclear. The CDR3 totals 15 residues. V lost 0 bases to trimming and J lost 1 base, with 10 bases between them. Germline CDR1 and CDR2: SGDLS and YYNGEE. CDR3: CASSVGAGRNTEAFF. The CDR3 DNA reads TGTGCCAGCAGCGTAGGGGCAGGAAGGAACACTGAAGCTTTCTTT.

V gene TRBV7-9 combines with J gene TRBJ1-2, with TRBD1 matching 9 bases. Germline V gene sequence: CDR1 SEHNR, CDR2 FQNEAQ (reference sequence). Trimming cost V 4 bases and J 7 bases; bases outside gene matches: 10. The CDR3 runs to 15 residues. CDR3 bases: TGTGCCAGCAGCTCTTCCGGGACAGGGTCGAGTGGCTACACCTTC. Translated: CASSSSGTGSSGYTF.

The rearrangement links TRBV15 to TRBJ1-2; a weak D match, TRBD1 (5 bases). Trimming took off 0 bases at V and 4 bases at J, with 15 bases between the two ends. Germline CDR1 is LNHNV and CDR2 is YYDKDF (reference sequence). This CDR3 is built from 16 residues. Here the CDR3 reads CATSRDPAGSGYGYTF. DNA for the CDR3: TGTGCCACCAGCAGAGACCCCGCAGGGTCGGGCTATGGCTACACCTTC.

The rearrangement joins TRBV18 to TRBJ2-5, with unresolved D. With 2 bases removed from V and 0 bases from J, the gap between germline ends came to 7 bases. The germline V gene has CDR1 KGHSH and CDR2 LQKENI. CDR3 length: 14 amino acids. The CDR3 loop is CASSPARNQETQYF. CDR3 sequence (DNA): TGTGCCAGCTCACCAGCGCGGAACCAAGAGACCCAGTACTTC.

The chain carries TRBV6-5 and TRBJ1-2; D is unclear. The V and J ends lost 2 bases and 0 bases respectively, with 13 bases between them. The CDR3 is 16 residues long. Germline CDR1 reads MNHEY; CDR2 reads SVGAGI. For the CDR3, the DNA is TGTGCCAGCAGTTACGACGCCGGCCTAGCTAACTATGGCTACACCTTC. The encoded protein is CASSYDAGLANYGYTF.

This clone was seen a single time. This chain joins TRBV25-1 and TRBJ2-3, with D perhaps matching TRBD1 (5 bases). Trimming took off 2 bases at V and 4 bases at J, with 16 bases between the two ends. The CDR3 sequence is 16 residues long. CDR1 is MGHDK, CDR2 SYGVNS, per germline. CDR3 bases: TGTGCCAGCAGTGAAGAGACAGATCAACCCTCAGATACGCAGTATTTT. Translated: CASSEETDQPSDTQYF. Full variable domain (outside the CDR3, taken from reference TRBV25-1 and TRBJ2-3): EADIYQTPRYLVIGTGKKITLECSQTMGHDKMYWYQQDPGMELHLIHYSYGVNSTEKGDLSSESTVSRIRTEHFPLTLESARPSHTSQYLCASSEETDQPSDTQYFGPGTRLTVL.

The chain couples TRBV4-1 to TRBJ1-4, with 7 bases aligning to TRBD1. With V trimmed by 1 base and J by 8 bases, 10 bases remained unmatched. The germline V gene encodes CDR1 MGHRA and CDR2 YSYEKL. The CDR3 is 16 amino acids. This CDR3 reads CASSQGPGQRYEKLFF. The CDR3, as DNA: TGCGCCAGCAGCCAAGGACCGGGACAGCGGTACGAAAAACTGTTTTTT.

The DNA for the CDR3 is TGCAGCGTCCAAACAGGGGACACCGGGGAGCTGTTTTTT. Translation: CSVQTGDTGELFF. The V call is TRBV29-1, the J call TRBJ2-2; 7 nucleotides agree with TRBD1. Trimming removed 6 bases from V and 3 bases from J; junction bases left unmatched: 4. The CDR3 has 13 amino acids. The germline gives CDR1 SQVTM, CDR2 ANQGSEA.

The CDR3 sequence: CASSLSSGTSAYEQFF. CDR3 bases: TGTGCCAGCAGTTTATCTTCTGGGACTAGCGCGTATGAGCAGTTCTTC. This chain links TRBV28 with TRBJ2-1; TRBD2 matches at 10 bases. The CDR3 runs to 16 residues. Trimming removed 1 base from V and 8 bases from J; junction bases left unmatched: 8. Germline V gene lookup returns CDR1 MDHEN and CDR2 SYDVKM.

The table lists this clone with a count of one. This chain uses TRBV9 with TRBJ2-2; no firm D call. Per germline, CDR1 SGDLS and CDR2 YYNGEE. Trimming shortened V by 4 bases and J by 1 base, and 8 bases separated the two germline ends. The CDR3 totals 14 residues. Here the CDR3 reads CASSYYGNTGELFF. In DNA form, the CDR3 reads TGTGCCAGCAGCTACTACGGGAACACCGGGGAGCTGTTTTTT. Supplemented by reference TRBV9 and TRBJ2-2, the full variable domain reads DSGVTQTPKHLITATGQRVTLRCSPRSGDLSVYWYQQSLDQGLQFLIQYYNGEERAKGNILERFSAQQFPDLHSELNLSSLELGDSALYFCASSYYGNTGELFFGEGSRLTVL.

The genes are TRBV25-1 and TRBJ2-5; TRBD2 matches 13 bases. CDR1 and CDR2 (germline): MGHDK, SYGVNS. V lost 6 bases, J lost 3 bases, and 13 bases stayed unmatched. The CDR3 extends over 18 amino acids. The CDR3 DNA reads TGTGCCAGCAGCCCTTTAGGACTAGCGGGGGATGTGGAAGAGACCCAGTACTTC. Translated, it gives CASSPLGLAGDVEETQYF.

This chain connects TRBV19 to TRBJ2-5, with TRBD1 as a possible D gene (6 bases). In germline, CDR1 is LNHDA, CDR2 SQIVND (reference sequence). The length of the CDR3 is 14 residues. Trimming cost V 0 bases and J 5 bases, with 10 bases left between them. CDR3: CASSIEGTPETQYF. CDR3 coding DNA: TGTGCCAGTAGTATAGAGGGGACACCTGAGACCCAGTACTTC.

The rearrangement joins TRBV28 to TRBJ2-5; D gene ambiguous. V was cut by 5 bases and J by 5 bases, with 15 bases left in between. The CDR3 totals 14 residues. CDR1 is MDHEN and CDR2 is SYDVKM in the germline V gene. The CDR3 bases are TGTGCCAGCAGTACCTCCCCAACGAGCGAGACCCAGTACTTC. Translated, it gives CASSTSPTSETQYF.